The 23 T cell receptor beta chains below all came from one sample that was sequenced in a study of T cell responses to AZD1222 COVID-19 vaccine. The table came from immunoSEQ multiplex PCR; TCRdb's copy has only in-frame clones and leaves some out. The repertoire holds tens of thousands of clones, with around 90% as singletons. The sample here was peripheral blood, taken on day 0 of AZD1222 vaccination. The receptors shown here come from an adult in good health.

The CDR3 spells CASSQYHGQGNYGYTF. The CDR3, as DNA: TGCGCCAGCAGCCAATACCACGGACAGGGGAACTATGGCTACACCTTC. The chain recombines TRBV4-1 with TRBJ1-2, with 9 positions matching TRBD1. The ends lost 2 bases at V and 2 bases at J; junction bases unmatched: 6. The CDR3 spans 16 residues. CDR1 is MGHRA and CDR2 is YSYEKL in the germline V gene.

The V call is TRBV19, the J call TRBJ1-6; D remains unclear. With 5 bases removed from V and 7 bases from J, the gap between germline ends came to 15 bases. This CDR3 comprises 15 residues. In germline, CDR1 is LNHDA, CDR2 SQIVND (reference sequence). CDR3 region: CASSGVRTLNSPLHF. The CDR3 DNA follows: TGTGCCAGTAGTGGCGTACGAACGTTAAATTCACCCCTCCACTTT. The entire variable domain, with the rest obtained from reference TRBV19 and TRBJ1-6, is as follows: DGGITQSPKYLFRKEGQNVTLSCEQNLNHDAMYWYRQDPGQGLRLIYYSQIVNDFQKGDIAEGYSVSREKKESFPLTVTSAQKNPTAFYLCASSGVRTLNSPLHFGNGTRLTVT.

This sequence joins TRBV4-3 and TRBJ2-7; 9 bases line up with TRBD2. This CDR3 is built from 14 residues. From germline, CDR1 is LGHNA and CDR2 YSLEER. The V and J ends lost 4 bases and 5 bases, in that order; junction bases with no gene match: 6. The CDR3, as DNA: TGCGCCAGCAGCCTTTCAAAGCGGGAGGACGAGCAGTACTTC. It specifies CASSLSKREDEQYF.

J is TRBJ2-7 and V is TRBV15, with D tentatively TRBD1 (5 bases). V lost 2 bases, J lost 6 bases, and 17 bases lay in between. This CDR3 is 15 amino acids long. Germline CDR1 is LNHNV and CDR2 is YYDKDF (reference sequence). For the CDR3, the DNA is TGTGCCACCAGCAGATCCTCTTCAGGGTTAGGCGAGCAGTACTTC. Translated: CATSRSSSGLGEQYF.

This CDR3 is CATSRDNLGQGNSPLHF. CDR3 bases: TGTGCCACCAGCAGAGATAATTTAGGACAGGGAAATTCACCCCTCCACTTT. The genes are TRBV15 and TRBJ1-6; the match to TRBD1 covers 8 bases. V shed 0 bases, J shed 7 bases, and the junction held 8 bases outside the gene matches. The CDR3 spans 17 residues. Germline CDR1 reads LNHNV; CDR2 reads YYDKDF (reference sequence). Looking up the rest from reference TRBV15 and TRBJ1-6 gives the full variable domain: DAMVIQNPRYQVTQFGKPVTLSCSQTLNHNVMYWYQQKSSQAPKLLFHYYDKDFNNEADTPDNFQSRRPNTSFCFLDIRSPGLGDTAMYLCATSRDNLGQGNSPLHFGNGTRLTVT.

The genes are TRBV6-1 and TRBJ2-1, with TRBD2 matching over 13 bases. This CDR3 is built from 16 residues. In germline, CDR1 is MNHNS, CDR2 SASEGT. Trimming took 3 bases from V and 7 from J; bases not matched to a gene: 6. The CDR3 is CASSDQLAGGPNEQFF. CDR3 nucleotides: TGTGCCAGCAGTGACCAACTAGCGGGAGGGCCGAATGAGCAGTTCTTC.

The chain employs TRBV6-2 or TRBV6-3 and TRBJ2-7; 14 bases are shared with TRBD2. With 6 bases clipped from V and 3 bases from J, the junction kept 13 bases outside the gene matches. Germline assignment: CDR1 MNHEY and CDR2 SVGEGT. The CDR3 contains 18 residues. CDR3 DNA sequence: TGTGCCAGCAGCCCTGGACTAGCGGGAGGAACCACCTACTACGAGCAGTACTTC. Protein sequence: CASSPGLAGGTTYYEQYF.

The chain joins TRBV4-1 to TRBJ2-5; no clear D gene. Germline-derived CDR1 and CDR2 are MGHRA and YSYEKL. The CDR3 consists of 14 residues. V was cut by 4 bases and J by 7 bases, with 16 bases left in between. The CDR3 DNA reads TGCGCCAGCAGCCTATCGACTGGGCTCAGGACCCAGTACTTC. Its protein product is CASSLSTGLRTQYF.

The rearrangement joins TRBV5-1 to TRBJ1-1; 7 bases fit TRBD1. V lost 4 bases, J lost 3 bases, and 6 bases stayed unmatched. The CDR3 runs to 14 residues. Germline V gene lookup returns CDR1 SGHRS and CDR2 YFSETQ. CDR3 sequence (DNA): TGCGCCAGCAGCCGACAGGGTCAGGACACTGAAGCTTTCTTT. It yields the protein CASSRQGQDTEAFF.

The chain couples TRBV4-1 to TRBJ1-6; D may be TRBD1 (5 bases). The CDR3 contains 16 residues. Trimming left V 0 bases short and J 6 bases short, with 12 bases between. The germline V gene has CDR1 MGHRA and CDR2 YSYEKL. DNA for the CDR3: TGCGCCAGCAGCCAAGATATGGGGCAGGGTAATTCACCCCTCCACTTT. Amino acids: CASSQDMGQGNSPLHF.

This chain links TRBV4-3 with TRBJ2-1; 8 bases are a match to TRBD1. Germline CDR1 and CDR2: LGHNA and YSLEER. The CDR3 is 20 residues long. V shed 1 base and J 0 bases; nucleotides not matched to a gene: 14. DNA of the CDR3: TGCGCCAGCAGCCAAGTTTCGGCCAGGGGGCCTGAGAGCTCCTACAATGAGCAGTTCTTC. Protein: CASSQVSARGPESSYNEQFF.

The genes are TRBV28 and TRBJ2-7; 8 bases are shared with TRBD1. The CDR3 loop spans 15 amino acids. The V gene end was trimmed by 6 bases and the J gene end by 4 bases; junction bases not matched to a gene: 11. Germline loops: CDR1 MDHEN, CDR2 SYDVKM. For the CDR3, the DNA is TGTGCCAGCAGACCTCGGCAGGGGGCTTCGTACGAGCAGTACTTC. It codes for CASRPRQGASYEQYF.

The chain couples TRBV7-2 to TRBJ1-4; TRBD1 is a possible D gene (6 bases). Germline V gene data show CDR1 as SGHTA and CDR2 as FQGNSA. V lost 5 bases and J 8 bases, leaving 21 bases between the germline ends. CDR3 size: 16 residues. The CDR3 spells CASSPDWGTRREKLFF. The CDR3 DNA reads as TGTGCCAGCAGCCCCGACTGGGGGACAAGGCGCGAAAAACTGTTTTTT.

The genes are TRBV30 and TRBJ1-5, with 9 bases matching TRBD1. The germline V gene encodes CDR1 GTSNPN and CDR2 SVGIG (reference sequence). V lost 2 bases, J lost 2 bases, and 7 bases stayed unmatched. The CDR3 has 16 amino acids. The CDR3 sequence: CAWSSTGGAGNQPQHF. The CDR3 DNA is TGTGCCTGGAGTTCCACAGGGGGCGCGGGCAATCAGCCCCAGCATTTT.

This sequence joins TRBV12-3 or TRBV12-4 and TRBJ1-1; D not certain. V shed 5 bases and J shed 3 bases, with 10 bases lying between them. CDR3 length: 13 residues. This CDR3 is CASSTRSDTEAFF. The CDR3 DNA sequence: TGTGCCAGCAGTACCAGATCGGACACTGAAGCTTTCTTT.

The chain links TRBV7-9 to TRBJ2-7; TRBD2 matches 8 bases. Germline values: CDR1 SEHNR, CDR2 FQNEAQ (reference sequence). V shed 5 bases, J shed 8 bases, and the junction held 17 bases outside the gene matches. The CDR3 has 16 amino acids. Here the CDR3 DNA reads TGTGCCAGCAGCCCCTCGGGGGGCGGGAGGTCCGGCAAGCAGTACTTC. Its translation is CASSPSGGGRSGKQYF. The full variable domain, rest sourced from reference TRBV7-9 and TRBJ2-7, is DTGVSQNPRHKITKRGQNVTFRCDPISEHNRLYWYRQTLGQGPEFLTYFQNEAQLEKSRLLSDRFSAERPKGSFSTLEIQRTEQGDSAMYLCASSPSGGGRSGKQYFGPGTRLTVT.

This chain links TRBV4-1 with TRBJ1-2; 8 nucleotides agree with TRBD1. The CDR3 consists of 16 residues. Germline CDR1 MGHRA, CDR2 YSYEKL. With V trimmed by 1 base and J by 4 bases, 8 bases remained unmatched. The CDR3 nucleotides are TGCGCCAGCAGCCAAGGGGCAGGGGGCGCATCCTATGGCTACACCTTC. This sequence encodes CASSQGAGGASYGYTF.

About this clone itself: The CDR3 carries no conserved terminal phenylalanine or tryptophan, so it likely arises from a read error. Because the CDR3's place on the DNA is in doubt, the DNA is left out and the CDR3 is given as listed by TCRdb. V and J are TRBV7-9 and TRBJ2-6; no check of the table's D call, TRBD1, against the DNA was made. Germline loops: CDR1 SEHNR, CDR2 FQNEAQ (reference sequence). Ends included, the CDR3 has 12 residues. CDR3 protein: CASSLSTGPLGI.

V and J are TRBV6-5 and TRBJ2-2; unclear D gene. Germline loops: CDR1 MNHEY, CDR2 SVGAGI. Trimming removed 2 bases at V and 1 base at J, with 8 bases between. This CDR3 comprises 15 residues. As DNA, the CDR3 is TGTGCCAGCAGTTACGTACAGAAGAACACCGGGGAGCTGTTTTTT. Amino acid sequence: CASSYVQKNTGELFF.

The J gene is TRBJ1-5, the V gene TRBV25-1, with D tentatively TRBD1 (5 bases). There are 15 residues in the CDR3. In germline, CDR1 is MGHDK, CDR2 SYGVNS. V was clipped by 0 bases and J by 3 bases, with 9 bases between them. The CDR3, as DNA: TGTGCCAGCAGTGAATACGGGGGTATCAATCAGCCCCAGCATTTT. This codes for CASSEYGGINQPQHF. Full variable domain (rest looked up from reference TRBV25-1 and TRBJ1-5): EADIYQTPRYLVIGTGKKITLECSQTMGHDKMYWYQQDPGMELHLIHYSYGVNSTEKGDLSSESTVSRIRTEHFPLTLESARPSHTSQYLCASSEYGGINQPQHFGDGTRLSIL.

V usage is TRBV28 and J usage is TRBJ2-5; 7 bases align to TRBD2. The germline gives CDR1 MDHEN, CDR2 SYDVKM. V trimming: 6 bases; J trimming: 0 bases; junction bases outside the gene matches: 7. CDR3 size: 15 residues. CDR3 nucleotide sequence: TGTGCCAGCAGACCAGTGGGGGGGTACCAAGAGACCCAGTACTTC. Its protein is CASRPVGGYQETQYF.

This chain uses TRBV2 with TRBJ2-6; unclear D gene. Germline V gives CDR1 SNHLY, CDR2 FYNNEI. V lost 7 bases, J lost 0 bases, and 7 bases lay in between. The CDR3 covers 14 residues. The CDR3 DNA reads as TGTGCCAGCACGGGTGGCTCTGGGGCCAACGTCCTGACTTTC. This gives the protein CASTGGSGANVLTF.

This chain connects TRBV7-9 to TRBJ2-7, with 7 nucleotides matching TRBD1. The CDR3 extends over 15 amino acids. V was clipped by 4 bases and J by 2 bases; unmatched bases: 8. CDR1 is SEHNR, CDR2 FQNEAQ, per germline (reference sequence). CDR3 DNA sequence: TGTGCCAGCAGCTCGGGACAGAAAAGACCCTACGAGCAGTACTTC. Translated: CASSSGQKRPYEQYF.